This entry lists 32 T cell receptor beta chains sequenced from one sample in a study of T cells in Graves' hyperthyroidism and ophthalmopathy. Amplified TCR beta CDR3 regions came from RNA transcripts. Carried out on the TCR CDR3, a first-round RT-PCR used the HTBI primer set. TCRdb independently ran MiXCR on the multiplex PCR reads; one entry per CDR3 protein. The profile shows 450,000 to 650,000 distinct CDR3 sequences, 14% of them singletons. Sequencing was carried out using blood. These receptor sequences come from a woman between 18 and 29 years old with Graves' ophthalmopathy.

The sample holds a few counts of this clonotype. CDR3 nucleotides: TGTGCCAGCAGCTTATTTAGGACAGCGAACACCGGGGAGCTGTTTTTT. It encodes CASSLFRTANTGELFF. This chain links TRBV11-1 with TRBJ2-2; TRBD1 is a possible D gene (6 bases). CDR1 is SGHAT, CDR2 FQDESV, per germline (reference sequence). With 2 bases removed from V and 0 bases from J, the gap between germline ends came to 10 bases. This CDR3 region has 16 residues.

This clonotype appeared a few times. The chain carries TRBV3-1 and TRBJ2-6; TRBD1 matches 10 bases. Germline V gene sequence: CDR1 LGHDT, CDR2 YNNKEL (reference sequence). CDR3 length equals 17 residues. The V segment lost 4 bases and the J segment 2 bases; nucleotides outside the gene matches: 5. CDR3 sequence: CASSRETGGPGANVLTF. The CDR3 DNA is TGTGCCAGCAGCCGGGAGACAGGGGGCCCTGGGGCCAACGTCCTGACTTTC.

This clonotype was seen at least ten times. The rearrangement joins TRBV7-9 to TRBJ2-1; D ambiguous. Germline loops: CDR1 SEHNR, CDR2 FQNEAQ (reference sequence). The CDR3 is 20 residues long. Trimming pared 0 bases from V and 5 bases from J, leaving 26 bases between. The CDR3 loop reads CASSLANLFIGRGHNNEQFF. The CDR3, as DNA: TGTGCCAGCAGCTTAGCCAATTTGTTTATCGGTCGCGGCCATAACAATGAGCAGTTCTTC.

This clonotype appeared many times. The chain joins TRBV9 to TRBJ1-1, with D unclear. The CDR3 consists of 14 residues. V lost 4 bases and J 7 bases, leaving 17 bases between the germline ends. Germline V gene sequence: CDR1 SGDLS, CDR2 YYNGEE. The CDR3 region is CASSPGRVLGEAFF. The CDR3 DNA follows: TGTGCCAGCAGCCCCGGGCGGGTCCTCGGTGAAGCTTTCTTT.

The V call is TRBV9, the J call TRBJ2-5, with a weak D call TRBD1 (5 bases). V lost 0 bases, J lost 0 bases, and 9 bases lay in between. Germline-derived CDR1 and CDR2 are SGDLS and YYNGEE. This CDR3 is built from 15 residues. The CDR3 sequence is CASSVGQIHQETQYF. Here the CDR3 DNA reads TGTGCCAGCAGCGTAGGACAGATCCACCAAGAGACCCAGTACTTC. Filled out from reference TRBV9 and TRBJ2-5, the complete variable domain reads DSGVTQTPKHLITATGQRVTLRCSPRSGDLSVYWYQQSLDQGLQFLIQYYNGEERAKGNILERFSAQQFPDLHSELNLSSLELGDSALYFCASSVGQIHQETQYFGPGTRLLVL.

This clonotype turned up a few times. CDR3 sequence: CASSPLGADNSPLHF. The CDR3, as DNA: TGTGCCAGCAGTCCCCTTGGTGCAGATAATTCACCCCTCCACTTT. The gene calls are TRBV12-3 or TRBV12-4 and TRBJ1-6; D ambiguous. Trimming pared 5 bases from V and 5 bases from J, leaving 13 bases between. CDR3 length: 15 residues.

The V and J genes are TRBV18 and TRBJ2-1; the D gene is possibly TRBD2 (6 bases). The CDR3 is made up of 13 amino acids. V lost 5 bases to trimming and J lost 10 bases, with 15 bases between them. The germline gives CDR1 KGHSH, CDR2 LQKENI. CDR3 amino acids: CASSRRDSREQFF. CDR3 in DNA: TGTGCCAGCTCAAGGCGGGACTCCCGGGAGCAGTTCTTC.

This clonotype was observed at least ten times. J is TRBJ1-4 and V is TRBV30, with D tentatively TRBD1 (6 bases). Germline CDR1 GTSNPN, CDR2 SVGIG (reference sequence). This CDR3 has 19 residues. Trimming left V 0 bases short and J 0 bases short, with 20 bases between. In DNA form, the CDR3 reads TGTGCCTGGAGTGTATCCCAGCTGGGGACACCCGCAACTAATGAAAAACTGTTTTTT. It specifies CAWSVSQLGTPATNEKLFF.

This clonotype was counted ten times or more. V is TRBV3-1 and J is TRBJ1-5; D is ambiguous. Germline V gene sequence: CDR1 LGHDT, CDR2 YNNKEL (reference sequence). Trimming removed 0 bases at V and 2 bases at J, with 8 bases between. This CDR3 comprises 15 residues. DNA for the CDR3: TGTGCCAGCAGCCAAGATCGCATCCGCAATCAGCCCCAGCATTTT. It codes for CASSQDRIRNQPQHF.

There are many counts of this clonotype. The chain couples TRBV28 to TRBJ2-1, with TRBD2 as a possible D gene (6 bases). The V end was cut by 2 bases, the J end by 3 bases, with 8 bases between. CDR3 length: 14 amino acids. The germline gives CDR1 MDHEN, CDR2 SYDVKM. CDR3 coding DNA: TGTGCCAGCAGTTTAATCGGGGGCTACAATGAGCAGTTCTTC. Its protein product is CASSLIGGYNEQFF.

This clonotype was recorded at least ten times. The chain links TRBV12-3 or TRBV12-4 to TRBJ2-3; the match to TRBD2 covers 12 bases. The trim removed 1 base at V and 5 bases at J, leaving 7 bases unmatched. This CDR3 region has 17 residues. The CDR3 loop reads CASSLGLAGAGVDTQYF. The CDR3 DNA reads TGTGCCAGCAGTTTAGGACTAGCGGGAGCCGGTGTAGATACGCAGTATTTT.

This clonotype has ten or more counts. V is TRBV12-3 or TRBV12-4 and J is TRBJ1-1; 7 nucleotides match TRBD1. The CDR3 is 14 residues long. Trimming cost V 4 bases and J 7 bases; bases outside gene matches: 9. DNA for the CDR3: TGTGCCAGCAGTTCTCCGGGACAGCGGTATGAAGCTTTCTTT. Protein: CASSSPGQRYEAFF.

Concerning this clonotype itself: A read error may produce the germline difference seen at one junction end. V gene TRBV4-1 combines with J gene TRBJ1-6; D gene ambiguous. From germline, CDR1 is MGHRA and CDR2 YSYEKL. This CDR3 is 12 amino acids long. CDR3 coding DNA: TGCGCCAACAGCCAAGGAGTTTCACCCCTCCACTTT. The encoded protein is CANSQGVSPLHF.

This clonotype was seen many times. The chain links TRBV18 to TRBJ2-6; no firm D call. CDR3 length: 15 amino acids. Trimming took off 6 bases at V and 0 bases at J, with 9 bases between the two ends. Germline CDR1 is KGHSH and CDR2 is LQKENI. CDR3 residues: CASSFAVSGANVLTF. Here the CDR3 DNA reads TGTGCCAGCTCGTTCGCGGTCTCTGGGGCCAACGTCCTGACTTTC. Looking up the rest from reference TRBV18 and TRBJ2-6 gives the full variable domain: NAGVMQNPRHLVRRRGQEARLRCSPMKGHSHVYWYRQLPEEGLKFMVYLQKENIIDESGMPKERFSAEFPKEGPSILRIQQVVRGDSAAYFCASSFAVSGANVLTFGAGSRLTVL.

This clonotype was detected only a few times. The J gene is TRBJ1-6, the V gene TRBV2; weak D call: TRBD1 (5 bases). This CDR3 region has 19 residues. Looked up from germline, CDR1 is SNHLY and CDR2 is FYNNEI. Trimming removed 1 base at V and 1 base at J, with 17 bases between. The CDR3 sequence: CASSEVEGARASYNSPLHF. CDR3 coding DNA: TGTGCCAGCAGTGAAGTAGAGGGAGCCAGGGCATCCTATAATTCACCCCTCCACTTT.

This clonotype was counted ten times or more. DNA of the CDR3: TGTGCCAGCAGCACCCTAGCGGGAGGGCCCCACGAGCAGTACTTC. Its translation is CASSTLAGGPHEQYF. The gene calls are TRBV9 and TRBJ2-7, with 12 bases fitting TRBD2. V dropped 4 bases and J dropped 5; count of bases not matched to a gene: 7. Germline CDR1 is SGDLS and CDR2 is YYNGEE. This CDR3 comprises 15 residues.

The chain recombines TRBV7-2 with TRBJ2-1, with TRBD2 matching 8 bases. The trim removed 4 bases at V and 7 bases at J, leaving 9 bases unmatched. In germline, CDR1 is SGHTA, CDR2 FQGNSA. CDR3 size: 15 residues. The CDR3 DNA sequence: TGTGCCAGCAGCTATAAGACGGGAGGGGGGAATGAGCAGTTCTTC. Translating gives CASSYKTGGGNEQFF.

This clonotype was seen at least ten times. The chain uses TRBV20-1 and TRBJ2-2, with 15 nucleotides matching TRBD2. With V trimmed by 0 bases and J by 0 bases, 5 bases remained unmatched. Looked up from germline, CDR1 is DFQATT and CDR2 is SNEGSKA (reference sequence). CDR3 length: 19 amino acids. The CDR3 nucleotides are TGCAGTGCTAGAGAATGGGGACTAGCGGGAGGCTCGAACACCGGGGAGCTGTTTTTT. Encoded protein: CSAREWGLAGGSNTGELFF.

This chain links TRBV20-1 with TRBJ2-3; tentatively, D is TRBD2 (6 bases). V gave up 2 bases and J gave up 4 bases, with 13 bases separating them. Germline-derived CDR1 and CDR2 are DFQATT and SNEGSKA (reference sequence). The CDR3 length is 14 residues. The CDR3 is CSARPTRGADTQYF. The CDR3 region has the DNA TGCAGTGCTAGACCGACTAGAGGAGCAGATACGCAGTATTTT.

This clonotype was observed a few times. The chain recombines TRBV28 with TRBJ1-5, with 7 bases aligning to TRBD1. V trimming: 6 bases; J trimming: 0 bases; junction bases outside the gene matches: 17. This CDR3 is built from 19 residues. Germline assignment: CDR1 MDHEN and CDR2 SYDVKM. CDR3 region: CASRFTRGHTFYSNQPQHF. The CDR3 nucleotides are TGTGCCAGCAGATTCACAAGGGGGCATACTTTTTATAGCAATCAGCCCCAGCATTTT.

The sample holds many counts of this clonotype. A much larger clone sits a single nucleotide away, making a read error possible. The chain combines TRBV6-2 or TRBV6-3 with TRBJ2-1; D gene uncertain. Per the germline V gene, CDR1 is MNHEY and CDR2 is SVGEGT. This CDR3 region has 12 residues. Trimming took off 6 bases at V and 1 base at J, with 4 bases between the two ends. The chain's CDR3 is CASSVSYNEQFF. In nucleotides, the CDR3 is TGTGCCAGCAGCGTATCCTACAATGAGCAGTTCTTC.

This clonotype occurred many times. The chain employs TRBV5-1 and TRBJ2-3, with D maybe TRBD1 (6 bases). Germline CDR1 SGHRS, CDR2 YFSETQ. The CDR3 covers 15 residues. V lost 4 bases to trimming and J lost 2 bases, with 14 bases between them. The CDR3 DNA reads TGCGCCAGCAGCGCCCGGACAGCGAACACAGATACGCAGTATTTT. It is translated as CASSARTANTDTQYF.

The chain carries TRBV5-4 and TRBJ2-3; D is undetermined. V lost 1 base and J 0 bases, leaving 9 bases between the germline ends. The CDR3 totals 15 residues. Germline lookup yields CDR1 SGHNT and CDR2 YYREEE (reference sequence). The CDR3 is CASSLYSPSTDTQYF. Here the CDR3 DNA reads TGTGCCAGCAGCTTGTATAGCCCTAGCACAGATACGCAGTATTTT.

Regarding this clonotype: With a much larger clone just one base away, this may be a read error. The J gene is TRBJ1-1, the V gene TRBV11-3, with D possibly being TRBD1 (5 bases). This CDR3 has 15 amino acids. CDR1 SGHNT and CDR2 YENEEA come from the germline V gene. V lost 2 bases and J lost 7, with 17 bases in between. The CDR3 nucleotides read TGTGCCAGCAGCTTAAGGGACGGGGGGTCGGGTGAAGCTTTCTTT. Residues: CASSLRDGGSGEAFF.

V and J are TRBV19 and TRBJ2-5, with D perhaps matching TRBD1 (6 bases). Germline CDR1 and CDR2: LNHDA and SQIVND (reference sequence). Trimming pared 3 bases from V and 3 bases from J, leaving 14 bases between. There are 15 residues in the CDR3. CDR3 sequence: CASSILDRPKETQYF. In nucleotides, the CDR3 is TGTGCCAGTAGTATTTTGGACAGACCAAAAGAGACCCAGTACTTC.

In its sample, this clonotype was seen many times. The gene calls are TRBV20-1 and TRBJ2-7; D is ambiguous. Trimming shortened V by 3 bases and J by 3 bases, and 15 bases separated the two germline ends. This CDR3 is 14 amino acids long. The germline V gene has CDR1 DFQATT and CDR2 SNEGSKA (reference sequence). Here the CDR3 reads CSASLTEYVYEQYF. CDR3 DNA sequence: TGCAGTGCTAGCCTTACTGAATACGTCTACGAGCAGTACTTC.

This clonotype was detected a few times. The chain links TRBV13 to TRBJ1-5; TRBD1 aligns across 7 bases. CDR1 and CDR2 from the germline V gene are PRHDT and FYEKMQ (reference sequence). The CDR3 is 15 amino acids. The V segment lost 5 bases and the J segment 2 bases; nucleotides outside the gene matches: 6. The CDR3 nucleotides read TGTGCCAGCAGCCCAGGGGGGTCTGGCAATCAGCCCCAGCATTTT. Its protein product is CASSPGGSGNQPQHF.

This clonotype was seen only a few times. As DNA, the CDR3 is TGTGCCAGCAGCTCAAACGGAGACAGACGGCAGCCCCAGCATTTT. Translated: CASSSNGDRRQPQHF. This chain joins TRBV5-4 and TRBJ1-5; TRBD1 might be the D (5 bases). V shed 3 bases and J shed 7 bases, with 17 bases lying between them. The CDR3 runs to 15 residues. Germline CDR1 is SGHNT and CDR2 is YYREEE (reference sequence).

This clonotype was seen at least ten times. V is TRBV18 and J is TRBJ1-1, with TRBD1 identical over 8 bases. V dropped 5 bases and J dropped 7; count of bases not matched to a gene: 6. CDR1 and CDR2 (germline): KGHSH, LQKENI. This CDR3 region has 13 residues. The CDR3 protein is CASSAGQEYEAFF. The CDR3 DNA follows: TGTGCCAGCTCAGCGGGACAGGAGTATGAAGCTTTCTTT.

A remark on this clonotype: A much more abundant neighbour one base away suggests this may be a read error. This sequence joins TRBV19 and TRBJ2-1, with D possibly matching TRBD2 (5 bases). Germline-derived CDR1 and CDR2 are LNHDA and SQIVND (reference sequence). The CDR3 extends over 15 amino acids. In nucleotides, the CDR3 is TGTGCCAGTAGTCTCCCACTAGACCAAAGAAATGAGCAGCTCTTC. Protein product: CASSLPLDQRNEQLF.

This clonotype was detected only a few times. The genes are TRBV19 and TRBJ1-5; 7 bases fit TRBD1. This CDR3 has 17 residues. J gave up 3 bases and V 5 bases, and 13 bases lay outside the gene matches. Per germline, CDR1 LNHDA and CDR2 SQIVND (reference sequence). The CDR3 reads CASSAEWGQFLNQPQHF. In DNA, the CDR3 is TGTGCCAGTAGTGCCGAATGGGGACAGTTTCTCAATCAGCCCCAGCATTTT.

The rearrangement joins TRBV14 to TRBJ1-1, with TRBD1 as a possible D gene (6 bases). Trimming removed 3 bases at V and 0 bases at J, with 11 bases between. Germline lookup yields CDR1 SGHDN and CDR2 FVKESK. CDR3 size: 15 residues. CDR3 bases: TGTGCCAGCAGCCACCTCACAGGGATGAACACTGAAGCTTTCTTT. Protein: CASSHLTGMNTEAFF.